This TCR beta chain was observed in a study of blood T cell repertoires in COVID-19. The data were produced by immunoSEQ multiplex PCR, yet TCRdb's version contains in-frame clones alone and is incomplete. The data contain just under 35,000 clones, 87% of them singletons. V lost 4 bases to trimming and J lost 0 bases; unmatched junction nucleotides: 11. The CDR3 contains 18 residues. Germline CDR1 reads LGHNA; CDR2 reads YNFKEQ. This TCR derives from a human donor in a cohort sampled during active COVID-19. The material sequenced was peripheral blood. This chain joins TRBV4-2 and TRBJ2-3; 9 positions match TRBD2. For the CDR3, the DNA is TGTGCCAGCAGCCCCCGGCTAGCGGGGATATCTAGCACAGATACGCAGTATTTT. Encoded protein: CASSPRLAGISSTDTQYF.